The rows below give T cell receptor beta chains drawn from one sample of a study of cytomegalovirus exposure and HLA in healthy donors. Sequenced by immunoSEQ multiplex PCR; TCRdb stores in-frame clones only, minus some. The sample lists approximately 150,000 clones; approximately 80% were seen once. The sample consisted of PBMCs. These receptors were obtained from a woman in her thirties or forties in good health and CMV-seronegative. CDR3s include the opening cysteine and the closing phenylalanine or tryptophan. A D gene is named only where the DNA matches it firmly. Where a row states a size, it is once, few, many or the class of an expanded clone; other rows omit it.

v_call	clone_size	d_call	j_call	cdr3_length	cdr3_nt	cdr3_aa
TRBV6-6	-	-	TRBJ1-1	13	TGTGCCAGCAGCTTACGGGGGGACACTGAAGCTTTCTTT	CASSLRGDTEAFF
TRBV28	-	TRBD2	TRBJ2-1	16	TGTGCCAGCAGTTTTTGGTCGACGCGGGGGGGGAATGAGCAGTTCTTC	CASSFWSTRGGNEQFF
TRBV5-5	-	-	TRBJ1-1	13	TGTGCCAGCAGCTTTAGCGGGACATCTGGAGCTTTCTTT	CASSFSGTSGAFF
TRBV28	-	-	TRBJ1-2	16	TGTGCCAGCAGCACCGCCAGGACAGCAACTAACTATGGCTACACCTTC	CASSTARTATNYGYTF
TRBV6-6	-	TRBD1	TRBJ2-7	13	TGTGCCAGCAGATCCTGGACAGGGAACGAGCAGTACTTC	CASRSWTGNEQYF
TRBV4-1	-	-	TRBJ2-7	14	TGCGCCAGCAGCCAAGAGGTCAGGGCAAACGAGCAGTACTTC	CASSQEVRANEQYF
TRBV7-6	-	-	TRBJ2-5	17	TGTGCCAGCAGCTTAGCGGGTGGGGACTTACACCAAGAGACCCAGTACTTC	CASSLAGGDLHQETQYF
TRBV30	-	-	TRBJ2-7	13	TGTGCCTGGAGTCCGGACAGCTCCTACGAGCAGTACTTC	CAWSPDSSYEQYF
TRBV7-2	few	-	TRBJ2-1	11	TGTGCCAGCAGCAGTACTAATGAGCAGTTCTTC	CASSSTNEQFF
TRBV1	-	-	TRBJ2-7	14	TGCCCGGAACTCAGGAGCGGGAGCTCCTACGAGCAGTACTTC	CPELRSGSSYEQYF
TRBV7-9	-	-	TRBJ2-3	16	TGTGCCAGCAGCCCCACCCTCAGCGCCTTCACAGATACGCAGTATTTT	CASSPTLSAFTDTQYF
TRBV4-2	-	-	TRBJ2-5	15	TGTGCCAGCAGCCAAGGAGGGAGAGACCAAGAGACCCAGTACTTC	CASSQGGRDQETQYF
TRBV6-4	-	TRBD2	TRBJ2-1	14	TGTGCCAGCAGTGACCCAGGACTAGCTGGCGAGCAGTTCTTC	CASSDPGLAGEQFF
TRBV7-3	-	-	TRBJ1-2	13	TGTGCCAGCAGCTTGGGAGCTAACTATGGCTACACCTTC	CASSLGANYGYTF
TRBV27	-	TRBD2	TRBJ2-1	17	TGTGCCAGCAAAACAGGGACTAGCGGGAGGGCCTACAATGAGCAGTTCTTC	CASKTGTSGRAYNEQFF
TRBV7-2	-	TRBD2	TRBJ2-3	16	TGTGCCAGCAGCTTAGGGAGCGGGGGGATTGTCGATACGCAGTATTTT	CASSLGSGGIVDTQYF
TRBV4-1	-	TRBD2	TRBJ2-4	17	TGCGCCAGCAGCCTCTCTAGCGGGAGGATGGTAGTGAACATTCAGTACTTC	CASSLSSGRMVVNIQYF
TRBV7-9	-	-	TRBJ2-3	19	TGTGCCAGCAGCTTAATCCCTCCCTATCGGGGGAGCCCCGCAGATACGCAGTATTTT	CASSLIPPYRGSPADTQYF
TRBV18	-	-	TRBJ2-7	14	TGTGCCAGCTCACCAGGCAGGGGTGGCTACGAGCAGTACTTC	CASSPGRGGYEQYF
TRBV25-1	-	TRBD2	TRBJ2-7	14	TGTGCCACCTCCGCCCGCGGGGGGCCGCACGAGCAGTACTTC	CATSARGGPHEQYF
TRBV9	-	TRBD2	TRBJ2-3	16	TGTGCCAGCAGCGCCATAGCGGGAGTGAGCACAGATACGCAGTATTTT	CASSAIAGVSTDTQYF
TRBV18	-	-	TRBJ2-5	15	TGTGCCAGCTCACCTCCCGGGACAGCGGGAGAGACTCAGTACTTC	CASSPPGTAGETQYF
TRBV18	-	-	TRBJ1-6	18	TGTGCCAGCTCACCATTTTTCGTTCGCAGGGATGGTATTCGACCCCTCCACTTT	CASSPFFVRRDGIRPLHF
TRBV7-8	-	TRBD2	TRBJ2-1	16	TGTGCCAGCAGCCGCCGGTTGGCGGGAGGGAGGGGTGAGCAGTTCTTC	CASSRRLAGGRGEQFF
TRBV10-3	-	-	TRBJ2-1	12	TGTGCCATCAGTGAGGCTAGCAATGAGCAGTTCTTC	CAISEASNEQFF
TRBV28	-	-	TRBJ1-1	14	TGTGCCAGCAGTCCCGGGGGATTGAACACTGAAGCTTTCTTT	CASSPGGLNTEAFF
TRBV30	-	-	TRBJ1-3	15	TGTGCCTGGAGCTACAGGTCCTACTCTGGAAACACCATATATTTT	CAWSYRSYSGNTIYF
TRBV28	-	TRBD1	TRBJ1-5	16	TGTGCCAGCAGTCCCCAGGGACAGACGAGCAATCAGCCCCAGCATTTT	CASSPQGQTSNQPQHF
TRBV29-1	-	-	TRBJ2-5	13	TGCAGCGTTGAGAGTCACCCCCAAGAGACCCAGTACTTC	CSVESHPQETQYF
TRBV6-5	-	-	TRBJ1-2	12	TGTGCCAGCAGGAAGGACATCTGGGGCTACACCTTC	CASRKDIWGYTF
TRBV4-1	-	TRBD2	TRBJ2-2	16	TGCGCCAGCAGCCAGGCCCCCTGGGGGGGGACCGGGGAGCTGTTTTTT	CASSQAPWGGTGELFF
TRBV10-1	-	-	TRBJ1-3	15	TGCGCCAGCAGTGAGGGCGGGGGCGGTGGAAACACCATATATTTT	CASSEGGGGGNTIYF
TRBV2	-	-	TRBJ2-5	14	TGTGCCAGCAGCACGCAGGGGAGTTCAGAGACCCAGTACTTC	CASSTQGSSETQYF
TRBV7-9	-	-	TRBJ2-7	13	TGTGCCAGCAGCCTATACACAGGGTACGAGCAGTACTTC	CASSLYTGYEQYF
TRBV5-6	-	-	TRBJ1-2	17	TGTGCCAGCAGCTTGGTGGGGACATCCCGAATTTACTATGGCTACACCTTC	CASSLVGTSRIYYGYTF
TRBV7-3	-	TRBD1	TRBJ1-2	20	TGTGCCAGCAGCTTAAACCCCACGGGACAGGCTCGACCGACCGAGGATGGCTACACCTTC	CASSLNPTGQARPTEDGYTF
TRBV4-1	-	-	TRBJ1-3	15	TGCGCCAGCAGCCAAGATTTGGGCAGTCCTCGGCTATTCCAATTT	CASSQDLGSPRLFQF
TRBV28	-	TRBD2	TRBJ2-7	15	TGTGCCAGCAGTCCCAGCCTAGCGGAGACCTACGAGCAGTACTTC	CASSPSLAETYEQYF
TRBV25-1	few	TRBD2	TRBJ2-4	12	TGTGCCAGCTCCAGACTAGCGGGAGGTCAGTACTTC	CASSRLAGGQYF
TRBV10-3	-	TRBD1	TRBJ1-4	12	TGTGCCATCAGTGAAGGGGGCGGAAAACTGTTTTTT	CAISEGGGKLFF
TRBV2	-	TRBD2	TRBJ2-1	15	TGTGCCAGCAGTGAGGAAGCGGGAGGGGTCAGTGAGCAGTTCTTC	CASSEEAGGVSEQFF
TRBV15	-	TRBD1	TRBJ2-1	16	TGTGCCACCAGCAGAGATTCCGGGACAGCTTACAATGAGCAGTTCTTC	CATSRDSGTAYNEQFF
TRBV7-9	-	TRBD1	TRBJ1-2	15	TGTGCCAGCAGCTTAGGTCTGGGACAGGGTTACGGCTACACCTTC	CASSLGLGQGYGYTF
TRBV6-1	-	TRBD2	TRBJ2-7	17	TGTGCCAGCAGTGAAGCCGGAGTAGCGGGAGGCCGGCTAGAGCAGTACTTC	CASSEAGVAGGRLEQYF
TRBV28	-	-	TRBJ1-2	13	TGTGCCAGCAGTGCTCCCGGGGGGACGGGCTACACCTTC	CASSAPGGTGYTF
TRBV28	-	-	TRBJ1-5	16	TGTGCCAGCAGTCCAAACCGCCGGGACAACAATCAGCCCCAGCATTTT	CASSPNRRDNNQPQHF
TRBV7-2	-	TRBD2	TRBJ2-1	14	TGTGCCAGCAGCTTTGGCGGGGGAGGGAATGAGCAGTTCTTC	CASSFGGGGNEQFF
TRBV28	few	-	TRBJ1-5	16	TGTGCCAGCAGCGAGAGGGTCGGTAATAGCAATCAGCCCCAGCATTTT	CASSERVGNSNQPQHF
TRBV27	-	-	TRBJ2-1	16	TGTGCCAGCAGTTTGCAGGTGGTGCTCGCCTACAATGAGCAGTTCTTC	CASSLQVVLAYNEQFF
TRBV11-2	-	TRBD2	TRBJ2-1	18	TGTGCCAGCAGCTCAGCCCACCCACGGACTAGCGGAAACAATGAGCAGTTCTTC	CASSSAHPRTSGNNEQFF
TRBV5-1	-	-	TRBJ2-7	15	TGCGCCAGCAGCGTACGGGGGAGCGCTCTGCACGAGCAGTACTTC	CASSVRGSALHEQYF
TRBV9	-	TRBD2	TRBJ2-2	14	TGTGCCAGCAGCGCGGGAGGCGGGGCCGGGGAGCTGTTTTTT	CASSAGGGAGELFF
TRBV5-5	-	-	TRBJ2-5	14	TGTGCCAGCAGCTTGGTCCCAAGCAGGGAGACCCAGTACTTC	CASSLVPSRETQYF
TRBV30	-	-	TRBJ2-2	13	TGTGCCTGGGACCCCCGGGGTACCGGGGAGCTGTTTTTT	CAWDPRGTGELFF
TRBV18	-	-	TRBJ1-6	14	TGTGCCAGCTCATCCTTCTCCTATAATTCACCCCTCCACTTT	CASSSFSYNSPLHF
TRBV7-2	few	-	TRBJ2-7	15	TGTGCCAGCAGCGCTCCGGGAGCCAGGAGCTACGAGCAGTACTTC	CASSAPGARSYEQYF
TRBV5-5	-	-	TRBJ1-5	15	TGTGCCAGCAGCTTGGTCGGGGGTAGCAATCAGCCCCAGCATTTT	CASSLVGGSNQPQHF
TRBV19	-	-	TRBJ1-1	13	TGTGCCAGTAGTTTCCACAGGGATACTGAAGCTTTCTTT	CASSFHRDTEAFF
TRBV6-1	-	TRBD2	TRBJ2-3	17	TGTGCCAGCAGTGAAGCTCTAGCGGGGGGCCTTGGGGATACGCAGTATTTT	CASSEALAGGLGDTQYF